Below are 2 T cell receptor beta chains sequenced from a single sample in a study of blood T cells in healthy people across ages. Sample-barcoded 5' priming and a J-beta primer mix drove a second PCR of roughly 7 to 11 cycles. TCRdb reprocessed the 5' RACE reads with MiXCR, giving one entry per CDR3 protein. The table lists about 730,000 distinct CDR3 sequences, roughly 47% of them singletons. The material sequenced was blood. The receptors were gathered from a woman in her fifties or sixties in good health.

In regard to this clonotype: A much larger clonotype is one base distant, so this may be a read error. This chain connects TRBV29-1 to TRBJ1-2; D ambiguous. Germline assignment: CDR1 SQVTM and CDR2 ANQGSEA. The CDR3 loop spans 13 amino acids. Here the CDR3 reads CIVEIEAGIGYTF. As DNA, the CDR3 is TGCATCGTTGAAATCGAGGCTGGGATAGGCTACACCTTC.

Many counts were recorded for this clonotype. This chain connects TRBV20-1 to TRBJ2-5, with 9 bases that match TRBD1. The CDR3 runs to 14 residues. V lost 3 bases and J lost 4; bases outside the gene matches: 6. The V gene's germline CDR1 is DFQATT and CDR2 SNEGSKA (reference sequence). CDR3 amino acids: CSARLWTGVETQYF. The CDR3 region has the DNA TGCAGTGCTAGGTTGTGGACAGGGGTAGAGACCCAGTACTTC.